This T cell receptor (beta chain) was sequenced during a study of blood T cell repertoires in COVID-19. Whole-study context: The United States, Italy and Spain provided the acute and convalescent COVID-19 samples.

Trimming removed 11 bases from V and 3 bases from J, with 11 bases in between. From germline, CDR1 is MNHEY and CDR2 SVGAGI. The CDR3 runs to 13 residues. Original handling: Amplification of reference gene primers provided the estimated nucleated cell counts. The assay was immunoSEQ multiplex PCR, and TCRdb's table has in-frame clones only and misses some. That table furnishes V, J and clone size, whereas the DNA furnished D and trimming. The sample holds about 200,000 clones; almost 90% are singletons and the top ten take roughly 1.6%. The V and J genes are TRBV6-5 and TRBJ2-6, with D maybe TRBD1 (6 bases). Sequencing input: peripheral blood. The TCR sequence derives from a young man with active or convalescent COVID-19. The DNA of the CDR3 is TGTGCCTCCCGGACAGATGGGGCCAACGTCCTGACTTTC. As protein: CASRTDGANVLTF.